This T cell receptor (beta chain) is from a study of blood T cell repertoires in COVID-19. V trimming: 4 bases; J trimming: 7 bases; junction bases outside the gene matches: 22. This CDR3 is 21 amino acids long. This table comes from immunoSEQ multiplex PCR, and its TCRdb copy is limited to in-frame clones, with some not included. The sample carries roughly 70,000 clones, around 93% recorded once. The sample taken for sequencing was peripheral blood. This chain uses TRBV23-1 with TRBJ2-1, with 13 bases matching TRBD2. TRBV23-1 is noted as an ORF with a role that remains uncertain. The sequence was collected from a woman aged 55-69 years with active COVID-19. This CDR3 reads CASSPTSGDRGLAGDENEQFF. Here the CDR3 DNA reads TGCGCCAGCAGTCCCACCTCCGGGGACCGCGGACTAGCGGGAGACGAGAATGAGCAGTTCTTC.